The source of this TCR beta chain is a study of blood T cell repertoires in COVID-19. For the study at large: Sites in the United States, Italy and Spain provided acute and convalescent COVID-19 samples. The analysed material was cDNA or gDNA that came from T cells, B-cell-depleted T cells, or PBMCs.

Authors' methods: Reference gene primer amplification gave estimated nucleated cell counts. Some clones are missing from TCRdb's copy, which holds only in-frame ones; the method was immunoSEQ multiplex PCR. That table is the source of V, J and clone size, and D and trimming were worked out from the DNA. The data contain about 280,000 clones, roughly 90% of them singletons. Sequencing was performed on peripheral blood. The clonotype was recovered from a man younger than 35 with active or convalescent COVID-19.

The CDR3 coding sequence is TGCGCCAGCAGCTTGTACAGGGGGTACAACACTGAAGCTTTCTTT. Its protein product is CASSLYRGYNTEAFF. V is TRBV5-1 and J is TRBJ1-1, with 8 bases identical to TRBD1. Per germline, CDR1 SGHRS and CDR2 YFSETQ. This CDR3 comprises 15 residues. The V gene end was trimmed by 1 base and the J gene end by 2 bases; junction bases not matched to a gene: 4. The full variable domain, with the rest looked up from reference TRBV5-1 and TRBJ1-1, is KAGVTQTPRYLIKTRGQQVTLSCSPISGHRSVSWYQQTPGQGLQFLFEYFSETQRNKGNFPGRFSGRQFSNSRSEMNVSTLELGDSALYLCASSLYRGYNTEAFFGQGTRLTVV.